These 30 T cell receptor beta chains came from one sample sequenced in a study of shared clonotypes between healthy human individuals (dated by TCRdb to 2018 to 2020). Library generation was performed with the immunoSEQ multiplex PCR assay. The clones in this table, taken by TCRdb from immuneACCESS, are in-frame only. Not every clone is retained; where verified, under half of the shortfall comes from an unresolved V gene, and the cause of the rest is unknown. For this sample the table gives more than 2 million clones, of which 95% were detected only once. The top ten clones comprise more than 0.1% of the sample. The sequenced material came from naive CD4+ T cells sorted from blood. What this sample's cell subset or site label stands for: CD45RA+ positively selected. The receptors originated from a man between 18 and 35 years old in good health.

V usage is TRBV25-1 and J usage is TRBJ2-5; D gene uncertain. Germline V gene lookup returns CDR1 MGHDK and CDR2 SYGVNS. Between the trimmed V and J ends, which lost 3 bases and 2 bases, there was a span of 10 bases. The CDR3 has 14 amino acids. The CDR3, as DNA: TGTGCCAGCAGTGATTTTACAGCACAAGAGACCCAGTACTTC. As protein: CASSDFTAQETQYF.

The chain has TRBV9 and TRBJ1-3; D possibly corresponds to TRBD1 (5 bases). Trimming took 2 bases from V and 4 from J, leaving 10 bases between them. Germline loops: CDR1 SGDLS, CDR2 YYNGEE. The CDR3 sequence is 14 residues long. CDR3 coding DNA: TGTGCCAGCAGCGTGGAAGGGGACGGAAACACCATATATTTT. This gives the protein CASSVEGDGNTIYF. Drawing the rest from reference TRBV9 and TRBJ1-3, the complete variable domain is DSGVTQTPKHLITATGQRVTLRCSPRSGDLSVYWYQQSLDQGLQFLIQYYNGEERAKGNILERFSAQQFPDLHSELNLSSLELGDSALYFCASSVEGDGNTIYFGEGSWLTVV.

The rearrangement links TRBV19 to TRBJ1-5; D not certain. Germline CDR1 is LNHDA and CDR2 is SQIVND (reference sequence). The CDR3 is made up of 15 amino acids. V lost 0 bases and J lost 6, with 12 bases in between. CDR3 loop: CASSIDRGRAQPQHF. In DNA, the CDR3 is TGTGCCAGTAGTATAGATCGAGGTAGGGCTCAGCCCCAGCATTTT. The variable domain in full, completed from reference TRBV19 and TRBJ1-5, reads DGGITQSPKYLFRKEGQNVTLSCEQNLNHDAMYWYRQDPGQGLRLIYYSQIVNDFQKGDIAEGYSVSREKKESFPLTVTSAQKNPTAFYLCASSIDRGRAQPQHFGDGTRLSIL.

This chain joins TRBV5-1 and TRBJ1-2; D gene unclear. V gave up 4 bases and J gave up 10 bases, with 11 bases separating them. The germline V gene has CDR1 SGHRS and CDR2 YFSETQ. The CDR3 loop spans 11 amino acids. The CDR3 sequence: CASSPGRDYTF. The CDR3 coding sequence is TGCGCCAGCAGCCCAGGACGTGACTACACCTTC.

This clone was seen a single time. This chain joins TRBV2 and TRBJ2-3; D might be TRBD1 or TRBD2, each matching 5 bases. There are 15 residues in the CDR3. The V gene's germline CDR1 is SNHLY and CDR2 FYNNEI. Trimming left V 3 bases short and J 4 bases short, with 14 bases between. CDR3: CASSDQAGDADTQYF. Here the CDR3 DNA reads TGTGCCAGCAGTGATCAGGCCGGGGACGCAGATACGCAGTATTTT. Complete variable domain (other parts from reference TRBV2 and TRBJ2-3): EPEVTQTPSHQVTQMGQEVILRCVPISNHLYFYWYRQILGQKVEFLVSFYNNEISEKSEIFDDQFSVERPDGSNFTLKIRSTKLEDSAMYFCASSDQAGDADTQYFGPGTRLTVL.

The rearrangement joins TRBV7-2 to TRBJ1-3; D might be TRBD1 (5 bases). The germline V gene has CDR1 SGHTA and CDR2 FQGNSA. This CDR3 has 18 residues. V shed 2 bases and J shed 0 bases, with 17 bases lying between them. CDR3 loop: CASSLLEGGAFSGNTIYF. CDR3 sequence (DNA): TGTGCCAGCAGCTTATTAGAAGGAGGGGCCTTCTCTGGAAACACCATATATTTT. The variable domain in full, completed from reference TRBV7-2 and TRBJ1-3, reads GAGVSQSPSNKVTEKGKDVELRCDPISGHTALYWYRQSLGQGLEFLIYFQGNSAPDKSGLPSDRFSAERTGGSVSTLTIQRTQQEDSAVYLCASSLLEGGAFSGNTIYFGEGSWLTVV.

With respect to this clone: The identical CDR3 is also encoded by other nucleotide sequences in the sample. CDR3 in DNA: TGTGCCAGCAGTTACTCGACTCTCCAAGAGACCCAGTACTTC. Amino acids: CASSYSTLQETQYF. The chain links TRBV6-5 to TRBJ2-5; D call uncertain. The CDR3 loop spans 14 amino acids. Germline V CDR1 and CDR2: MNHEY, SVGAGI. V lost 0 bases and J lost 1, with 6 bases in between.

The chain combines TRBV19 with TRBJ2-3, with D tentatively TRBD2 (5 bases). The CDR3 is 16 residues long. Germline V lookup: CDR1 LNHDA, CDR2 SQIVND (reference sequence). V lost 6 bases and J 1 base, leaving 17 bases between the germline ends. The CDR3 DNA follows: TGTGCCAGTAGCCCGCTGAGGAGGAAGGGCACAGATACGCAGTATTTT. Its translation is CASSPLRRKGTDTQYF. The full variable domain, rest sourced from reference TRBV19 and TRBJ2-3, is DGGITQSPKYLFRKEGQNVTLSCEQNLNHDAMYWYRQDPGQGLRLIYYSQIVNDFQKGDIAEGYSVSREKKESFPLTVTSAQKNPTAFYLCASSPLRRKGTDTQYFGPGTRLTVL.

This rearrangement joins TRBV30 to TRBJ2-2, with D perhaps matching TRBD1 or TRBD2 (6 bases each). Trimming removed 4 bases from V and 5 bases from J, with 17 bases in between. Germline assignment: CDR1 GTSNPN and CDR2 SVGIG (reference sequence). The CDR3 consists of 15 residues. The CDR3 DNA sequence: TGTGCCTGGATCCCAAATCGGGGGCGAACCGGGGAGCTGTTTTTT. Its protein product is CAWIPNRGRTGELFF.

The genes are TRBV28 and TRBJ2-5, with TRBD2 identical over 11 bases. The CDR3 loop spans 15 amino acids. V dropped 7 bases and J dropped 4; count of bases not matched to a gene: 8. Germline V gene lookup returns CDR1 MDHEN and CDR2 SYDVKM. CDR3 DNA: TGTGCCAGCAAATTTAGCGGGGGGGGTCGAGAGACCCAGTACTTC. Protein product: CASKFSGGGRETQYF.

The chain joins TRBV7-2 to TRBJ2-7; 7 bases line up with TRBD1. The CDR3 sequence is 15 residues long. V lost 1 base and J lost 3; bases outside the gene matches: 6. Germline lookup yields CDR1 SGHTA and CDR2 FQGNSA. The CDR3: CASSLDRGPHYEQYF. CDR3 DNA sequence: TGTGCCAGCAGCTTAGACAGGGGTCCCCACTACGAGCAGTACTTC.

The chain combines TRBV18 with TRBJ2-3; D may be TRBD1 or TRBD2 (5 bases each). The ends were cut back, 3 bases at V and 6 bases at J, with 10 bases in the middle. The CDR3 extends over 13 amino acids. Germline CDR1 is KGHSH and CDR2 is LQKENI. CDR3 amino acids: CASSPGALDTQYF. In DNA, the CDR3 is TGTGCCAGCTCACCCGGGGCATTGGATACGCAGTATTTT.

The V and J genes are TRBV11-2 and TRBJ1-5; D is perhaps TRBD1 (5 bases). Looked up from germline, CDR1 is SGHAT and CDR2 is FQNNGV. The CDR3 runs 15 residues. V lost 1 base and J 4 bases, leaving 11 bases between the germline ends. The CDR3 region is CASSLVGRGNQPQHF. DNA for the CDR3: TGTGCCAGCAGCTTAGTCGGACGGGGGAATCAGCCCCAGCATTTT.

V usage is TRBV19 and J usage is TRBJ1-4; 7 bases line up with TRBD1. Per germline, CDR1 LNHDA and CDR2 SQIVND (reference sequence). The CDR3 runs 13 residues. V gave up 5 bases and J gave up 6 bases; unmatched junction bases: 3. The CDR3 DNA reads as TGTGCCAGTAGTCGGGACAGCCATGAAAAACTGTTTTTT. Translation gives CASSRDSHEKLFF.

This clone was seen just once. The CDR3 DNA reads TGTGCCAGCAGCATTAAGTCTAGCACAGATACGCAGTATTTT. Protein product: CASSIKSSTDTQYF. The rearrangement links TRBV21-1 to TRBJ2-3. TRBV21-1 is designated a pseudogene. CDR3 length equals 14 residues.

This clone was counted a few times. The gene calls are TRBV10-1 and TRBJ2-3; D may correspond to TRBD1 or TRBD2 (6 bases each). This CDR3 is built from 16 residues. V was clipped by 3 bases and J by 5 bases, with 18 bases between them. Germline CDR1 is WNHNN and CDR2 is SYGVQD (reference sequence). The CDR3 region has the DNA TGCGCCAGCAGTGAAAGAGGGGGGCCCTTGGAAGATACGCAGTATTTT. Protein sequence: CASSERGGPLEDTQYF.

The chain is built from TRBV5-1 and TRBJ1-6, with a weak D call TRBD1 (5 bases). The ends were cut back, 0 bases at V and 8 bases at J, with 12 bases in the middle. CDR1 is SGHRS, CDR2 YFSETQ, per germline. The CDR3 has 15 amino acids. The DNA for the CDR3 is TGCGCCAGCAGCTTGGGCCAGGGAAGCTATTCACCCCTCCACTTT. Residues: CASSLGQGSYSPLHF.

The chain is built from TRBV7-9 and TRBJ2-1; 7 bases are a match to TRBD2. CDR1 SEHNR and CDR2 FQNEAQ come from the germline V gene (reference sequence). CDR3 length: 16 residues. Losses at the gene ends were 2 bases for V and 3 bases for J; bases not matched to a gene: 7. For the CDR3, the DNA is TGTGCCAGCAGCTTAATTCGGCGGGGGATCTACAATGAGCAGTTCTTC. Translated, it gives CASSLIRRGIYNEQFF.

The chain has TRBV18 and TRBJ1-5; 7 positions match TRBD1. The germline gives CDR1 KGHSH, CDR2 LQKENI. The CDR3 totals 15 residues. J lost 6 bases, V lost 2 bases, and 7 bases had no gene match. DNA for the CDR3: TGTGCCAGCTCACCAAATTCGACAGGGTTTCAGCCCCAGCATTTT. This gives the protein CASSPNSTGFQPQHF.

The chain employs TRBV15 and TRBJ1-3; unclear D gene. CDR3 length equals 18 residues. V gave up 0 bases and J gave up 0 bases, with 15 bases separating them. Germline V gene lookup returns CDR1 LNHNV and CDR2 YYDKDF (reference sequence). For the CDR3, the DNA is TGTGCCACCAGCAGAGATAGTGGAGGACTGGTCTCTGGAAACACCATATATTTT. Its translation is CATSRDSGGLVSGNTIYF.

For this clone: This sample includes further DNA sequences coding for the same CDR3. This CDR3 is CASSLGTGYGYTF. The CDR3 DNA is TGTGCCAGCAGCTTAGGGACAGGCTATGGCTACACCTTC. This chain links TRBV11-2 with TRBJ1-2; 7 bases line up with TRBD1. From germline, CDR1 is SGHAT and CDR2 FQNNGV. Trimming at V came to 1 base and at J to 4 bases, leaving 0 bases not matched to a gene. The CDR3 extends over 13 amino acids.

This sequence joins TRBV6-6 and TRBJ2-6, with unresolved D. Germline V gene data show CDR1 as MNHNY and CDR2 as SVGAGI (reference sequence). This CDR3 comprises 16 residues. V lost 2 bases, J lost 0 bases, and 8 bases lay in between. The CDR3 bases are TGTGCCAGCAGTTACCTCCGAAGCTCTGGGGCCAACGTCCTGACTTTC. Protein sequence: CASSYLRSSGANVLTF.

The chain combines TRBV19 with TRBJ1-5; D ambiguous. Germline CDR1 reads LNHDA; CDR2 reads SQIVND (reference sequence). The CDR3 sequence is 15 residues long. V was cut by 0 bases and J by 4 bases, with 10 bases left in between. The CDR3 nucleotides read TGTGCCAGTAGTATAGATCTGGGTTGGAATCAGCCCCAGCATTTT. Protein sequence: CASSIDLGWNQPQHF.

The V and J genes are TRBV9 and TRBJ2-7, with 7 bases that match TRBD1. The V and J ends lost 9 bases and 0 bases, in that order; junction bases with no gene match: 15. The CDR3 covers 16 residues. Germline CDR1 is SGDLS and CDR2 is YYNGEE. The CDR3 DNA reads TGTGCCACAGGTCCCTCGGGGACAGCAAACTCCTACGAGCAGTACTTC. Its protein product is CATGPSGTANSYEQYF.

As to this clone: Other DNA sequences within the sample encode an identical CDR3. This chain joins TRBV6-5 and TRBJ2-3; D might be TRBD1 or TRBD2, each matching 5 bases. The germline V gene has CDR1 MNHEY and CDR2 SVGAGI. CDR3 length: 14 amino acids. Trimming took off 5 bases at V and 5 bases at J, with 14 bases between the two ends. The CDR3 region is CASSRGRAGDTQYF. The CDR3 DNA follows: TGTGCCAGCAGTCGGGGACGTGCGGGAGATACGCAGTATTTT.

CDR3 nucleotides: TGTGCCAGCAGTTTGCGAGGGGCGGCCAGTGAAAAACTGTTTTTT. Translating gives CASSLRGAASEKLFF. This chain joins TRBV27 and TRBJ1-4; a possible D gene is TRBD1 (5 bases). Germline V gene lookup returns CDR1 MNHEY and CDR2 SMNVEV (reference sequence). CDR3 length equals 15 residues. The V end was cut by 3 bases, the J end by 7 bases, with 15 bases between.

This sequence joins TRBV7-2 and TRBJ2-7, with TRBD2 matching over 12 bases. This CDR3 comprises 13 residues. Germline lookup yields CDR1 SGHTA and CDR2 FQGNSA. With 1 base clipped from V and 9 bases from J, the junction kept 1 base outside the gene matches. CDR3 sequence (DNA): TGTGCCAGCAGCTTAGGACTAGCGGGGGTGCAGTACTTC. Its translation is CASSLGLAGVQYF.

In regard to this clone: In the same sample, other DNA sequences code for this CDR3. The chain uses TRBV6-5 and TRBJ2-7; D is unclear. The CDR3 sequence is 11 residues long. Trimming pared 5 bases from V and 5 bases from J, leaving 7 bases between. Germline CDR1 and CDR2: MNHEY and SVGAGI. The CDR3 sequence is CASSRGHEQYF. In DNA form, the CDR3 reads TGTGCCAGCAGTAGAGGCCACGAGCAGTACTTC.

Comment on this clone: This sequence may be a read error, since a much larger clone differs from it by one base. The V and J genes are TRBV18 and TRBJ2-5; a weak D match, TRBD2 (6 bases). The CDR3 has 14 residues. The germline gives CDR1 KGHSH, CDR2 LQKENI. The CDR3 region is CVSSPTGTQETQYF. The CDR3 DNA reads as TGTGTCAGCTCACCCACCGGGACTCAAGAGACCCAGTACTTC.

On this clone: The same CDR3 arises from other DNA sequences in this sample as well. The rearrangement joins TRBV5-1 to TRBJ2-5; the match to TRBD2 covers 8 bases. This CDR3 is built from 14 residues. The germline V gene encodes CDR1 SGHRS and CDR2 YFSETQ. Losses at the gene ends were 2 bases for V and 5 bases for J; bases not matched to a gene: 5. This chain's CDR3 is CASSLVGLGETQYF. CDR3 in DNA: TGCGCCAGCAGCTTAGTGGGACTAGGGGAGACCCAGTACTTC.